The 30 T cell receptor beta chains below come from one sample, sequenced in a study of T cell repertoires in cytomegalovirus infection (dated by TCRdb to about 2019). The run used an Illumina HiSeq 1500. TCRdb cleaned the public reads at Q25 with fastp, built clones with MiXCR and kept in-frame beta chains. Rows are combined by CDR3 protein, so each entry shows the most common genes and DNA. Across this sample there are almost 550,000 distinct CDR3 sequences, with about 15% seen only once. The ten largest clones take up 20% to 30% of the sample. What was sequenced was CD8+ T cells from PBMCs. The receptor set was obtained from a human donor in good health (CMV status not recorded). Some clones in this sample may be carry-over from other donors' samples.

This clonotype was found many times. The rearrangement uses TRBV7-6 and TRBJ1-5, with D possibly matching TRBD1 (6 bases). CDR3 length: 15 amino acids. V gave up 4 bases and J gave up 3 bases, with 13 bases separating them. CDR1 and CDR2 (germline): SGHVS, FNYEAQ. CDR3 bases: TGTGCCAGCAGCTCGGGGCGGGGGCACAATCAGCCCCAGCATTTT. This codes for CASSSGRGHNQPQHF.

This rearrangement joins TRBV15 to TRBJ2-3; D uncertain. CDR1 is LNHNV, CDR2 YYDKDF, per germline (reference sequence). The ends were cut back, 0 bases at V and 6 bases at J, with 10 bases in the middle. CDR3 length: 14 residues. This CDR3 is CATSRDLMEDTQYF. CDR3 nucleotide sequence: TGTGCCACCAGCAGAGATTTGATGGAGGATACGCAGTATTTT.

The J gene is TRBJ1-1, the V gene TRBV28, with a weak D call TRBD1 (5 bases). CDR1 and CDR2 from the germline V gene are MDHEN and SYDVKM. The CDR3 runs 12 residues. V was shortened by 10 bases and J by 1 base, with 10 bases between the two germline ends. The CDR3: CATATANTEAFF. The CDR3 region has the DNA TGTGCCACCGCGACAGCGAACACTGAAGCTTTCTTT.

This clonotype was recorded a few times. The gene calls are TRBV19 and TRBJ1-5; TRBD1 agrees at 9 bases. The V gene end was trimmed by 2 bases and the J gene end by 4 bases; junction bases not matched to a gene: 3. The CDR3 is 15 amino acids. CDR1 is LNHDA and CDR2 is SQIVND in the germline V gene (reference sequence). The CDR3 DNA reads as TGTGCCAGTAGTATAAGGACAGGGGTGAATCAGCCCCAGCATTTT. Amino acid sequence: CASSIRTGVNQPQHF.

The chain recombines TRBV28 with TRBJ2-7, with 9 bases aligning to TRBD2. Unmatched junction bases numbered 3, after V lost 4 bases and J lost 2 bases. Germline CDR1 MDHEN, CDR2 SYDVKM. CDR3 length: 14 residues. DNA for the CDR3: TGTGCCAGCAGTTACCAGCGGGAGGCCTACGAGCAGTACTTC. Translated, it gives CASSYQREAYEQYF. The variable domain in full, completed from reference TRBV28 and TRBJ2-7, reads DVKVTQSSRYLVKRTGEKVFLECVQDMDHENMFWYRQDPGLGLRLIYFSYDVKMKEKGDIPEGYSVSREKKERFSLILESASTNQTSMYLCASSYQREAYEQYFGPGTRLTVT.

This clonotype was seen more than once but under ten times. This sequence joins TRBV7-2 and TRBJ1-5; D is unresolved. From germline, CDR1 is SGHTA and CDR2 FQGNSA. The V and J ends lost 1 base and 1 base respectively, with 5 bases between them. The CDR3 contains 14 residues. DNA for the CDR3: TGTGCCAGCAGCTTAGTTTGGAGCAATCAGCCCCAGCATTTT. Its protein product is CASSLVWSNQPQHF.

The genes are TRBV20-1 and TRBJ1-1; no definite D call. This CDR3 comprises 11 residues. V was cut by 4 bases and J by 1 base, with 4 bases left in between. Germline V lookup: CDR1 DFQATT, CDR2 SNEGSKA (reference sequence). DNA of the CDR3: TGCAGTGCTAAAAGGAACACTGAAGCTTTCTTT. Its protein is CSAKRNTEAFF.

This clonotype was observed a handful of times. J is TRBJ2-7 and V is TRBV9; D may be TRBD1 or TRBD2 (5 bases each). Germline V gives CDR1 SGDLS, CDR2 YYNGEE. The CDR3 length is 12 residues. Trimming removed 2 bases from V and 5 bases from J, with 8 bases in between. This CDR3 is CASSVGDDEQYF. Written as DNA, the CDR3 is TGTGCCAGCAGCGTCGGGGACGACGAGCAGTACTTC.

The genes are TRBV28 and TRBJ2-3; D is unclear. The CDR3 length is 15 residues. V was cut by 4 bases and J by 3 bases, with 14 bases left in between. In germline, CDR1 is MDHEN, CDR2 SYDVKM. The CDR3 sequence is CASSWTDKRTDTQYF. As DNA, the CDR3 is TGTGCCAGCAGTTGGACGGATAAACGGACAGATACGCAGTATTTT.

This clonotype has ten or more counts. V usage is TRBV10-3 and J usage is TRBJ2-7, with a tentative D call TRBD1 (6 bases). The CDR3 loop spans 14 amino acids. In germline, CDR1 is ENHRY, CDR2 SYGVKD. V dropped 3 bases and J dropped 5 bases, with 14 bases sitting between them. CDR3 DNA: TGTGCCATCAGTGATTTGGCAGGGGCCAACGAGCAGTACTTC. This gives the protein CAISDLAGANEQYF.

Regarding this clonotype: A much larger clone differs from this one at a single base, so this may be a read error. V and J are TRBV7-4 and TRBJ1-2; tentatively, D is TRBD1 (6 bases). This CDR3 region has 15 residues. Germline V gives CDR1 SGHVT, CDR2 SQSDAQ. The CDR3 nucleotides are TGTGCCATCAGCTTAGTGGACAGTGCGGAATATGGCTACACCTTC. This translates into CAISLVDSAEYGYTF.

This clonotype was seen a handful of times. This chain uses TRBV7-6 with TRBJ1-2, with 7 bases identical to TRBD1. The CDR3 totals 15 residues. The germline V gene has CDR1 SGHVS and CDR2 FNYEAQ. The V segment lost 5 bases and the J segment 3 bases; nucleotides outside the gene matches: 9. The CDR3 region has the DNA TGTGCCAGCAGCCCAAGACAGGGAGGCTACTATGGCTACACCTTC. Translation gives CASSPRQGGYYGYTF.

Ten or more counts support this clonotype. This chain connects TRBV4-1 to TRBJ1-2; TRBD1 matches 9 bases. The J segment lost 2 bases and the V segment lost 0 bases, leaving 4 bases of the junction unmatched. The CDR3 is 16 residues long. Per the germline V gene, CDR1 is MGHRA and CDR2 is YSYEKL. Written as DNA, the CDR3 is TGCGCCAGCAGCCAAGAATGGACAGGGGACAACTATGGCTACACCTTC. The encoded protein is CASSQEWTGDNYGYTF.

With regard to this clonotype: An end of the junction does not agree with germline; a read error may underlie this. This chain connects TRBV7-2 to TRBJ1-5; the D is unclear. This CDR3 has 15 amino acids. The germline V gene encodes CDR1 SGHTA and CDR2 FQGNSA. The CDR3 DNA follows: TGTGCCAGAAGCGCTATGGACGGCGGGAATCAGCCCAAGCATTTT. Its protein is CARSAMDGGNQPKHF. The full variable domain, its missing parts supplied by reference TRBV7-2 and TRBJ1-5, is GAGVSQSPSNKVTEKGKDVELRCDPISGHTALYWYRQSLGQGLEFLIYFQGNSAPDKSGLPSDRFSAERTGGSVSTLTIQRTQQEDSAVYLCARSAMDGGNQPKHFGDGTRLSIL.

This clonotype appeared many times. J is TRBJ2-7 and V is TRBV7-8; D gene ambiguous. The germline gives CDR1 SGHVS, CDR2 FQNEAQ. Trimming removed 4 bases from V and 3 bases from J, with 19 bases in between. The CDR3 is 16 amino acids. Here the CDR3 DNA reads TGTGCCAGCAGCTCAGAGACACTTGAGGTTCTCTACGAGCAGTACTTC. This translates into CASSSETLEVLYEQYF.

This clonotype occurred many times. The chain couples TRBV15 to TRBJ2-5; maybe TRBD1 (5 bases). This CDR3 comprises 15 residues. The V end lost 6 bases, the J end lost 1 base, and 15 bases lay between the germline ends. Germline CDR1 is LNHNV and CDR2 is YYDKDF (reference sequence). The CDR3 spells CATRNSQGTQETQYF. Here the CDR3 DNA reads TGTGCCACCAGGAACTCTCAGGGAACCCAAGAGACCCAGTACTTC.

This clonotype was recorded at least ten times. The J gene is TRBJ1-1, the V gene TRBV5-4; D is unresolved. V gave up 4 bases and J gave up 7 bases, with 11 bases separating them. The V gene's germline CDR1 is SGHNT and CDR2 YYREEE (reference sequence). The CDR3 totals 12 residues. The CDR3 here is CASSRSTDEAFF. CDR3 coding DNA: TGTGCCAGCAGCCGATCGACGGATGAAGCTTTCTTT.

The chain uses TRBV27 and TRBJ2-3; perhaps TRBD2 as D (5 bases). The CDR3 contains 14 residues. The germline CDR1 and CDR2 sequences are MNHEY and SMNVEV (reference sequence). V was trimmed by 5 bases and J by 5 bases, leaving 14 bases between them. The CDR3 protein is CASSLRLRVDTQYF. DNA for the CDR3: TGTGCCAGCAGTCTCCGACTAAGGGTAGATACGCAGTATTTT.

V usage is TRBV19 and J usage is TRBJ2-2, with 7 bases fitting TRBD1. CDR1 and CDR2 (germline): LNHDA, SQIVND (reference sequence). The junction had 4 bases not matched to a gene; V was cut back by 6 bases and J by 6 bases. The CDR3 is 13 residues long. The CDR3 here is CASRTGKAGELFF. For the CDR3, the DNA is TGTGCCAGTAGGACAGGGAAGGCCGGGGAGCTGTTTTTT. The entire variable domain, with the rest obtained from reference TRBV19 and TRBJ2-2, is as follows: DGGITQSPKYLFRKEGQNVTLSCEQNLNHDAMYWYRQDPGQGLRLIYYSQIVNDFQKGDIAEGYSVSREKKESFPLTVTSAQKNPTAFYLCASRTGKAGELFFGEGSRLTVL.

The CDR3 DNA reads TGCGCCAGCGAGCCTGAGGGGTCAGATACGCAGTATTTT. Residues: CASEPEGSDTQYF. The chain combines TRBV10-2 with TRBJ2-3; D may match TRBD1 or TRBD2 (5 bases each). CDR3 length: 13 amino acids. Germline CDR1 WSHSY, CDR2 SAAADI. Trimming cost V 8 bases and J 4 bases, with 13 bases left between them.

This clonotype was picked up many times. The chain recombines TRBV14 with TRBJ1-6; D not certain. The CDR3 loop spans 12 amino acids. The V end was cut by 0 bases, the J end by 9 bases, with 3 bases between. The germline V gene encodes CDR1 SGHDN and CDR2 FVKESK. The CDR3 region has the DNA TGTGCCAGCAGCCAAGAAAGTTCACCCCTCCACTTT. Translation gives CASSQESSPLHF. The full variable domain, completed using reference TRBV14 and TRBJ1-6, is EAGVTQFPSHSVIEKGQTVTLRCDPISGHDNLYWYRRVMGKEIKFLLHFVKESKQDESGMPNNRFLAERTGGTYSTLKVQPAELEDSGVYFCASSQESSPLHFGNGTRLTVT.

This rearrangement joins TRBV5-1 to TRBJ2-7, with D possibly called TRBD1 or TRBD2 (5 bases each). The CDR3 sequence is 14 residues long. Trimming stripped 5 bases from V and 4 bases from J, with 16 bases between. Germline V gene lookup returns CDR1 SGHRS and CDR2 YFSETQ. CDR3 DNA: TGCGCCAGCAGTGGGGGTGAGCAAATTTACGAGCAGTACTTC. It yields the protein CASSGGEQIYEQYF.

Of note for this clonotype: This CDR3 fails to terminate in the conserved phenylalanine or tryptophan, so it likely reflects a read error. The CDR3 DNA follows: TGTGCCAGCAGCCCTGTAGAGGGATATACGCAGTATTGT. This codes for CASSPVEGYTQYC. This chain connects TRBV4-2 to TRBJ2-3; D is perhaps TRBD2 (5 bases). Germline assignment: CDR1 LGHNA and CDR2 YNFKEQ. This CDR3 has 13 amino acids. V was trimmed by 4 bases and J by 7 bases, leaving 12 bases between them.

This clonotype was detected many times. The chain links TRBV7-9 to TRBJ1-1; maybe TRBD1 (5 bases). CDR1 SEHNR and CDR2 FQNEAQ come from the germline V gene (reference sequence). CDR3 size: 14 residues. Trimming stripped 4 bases from V and 1 base from J, with 10 bases between. In DNA form, the CDR3 reads TGTGCCAGCAGCTCGGGACTGAAGAACACTGAAGCTTTCTTT. Translation gives CASSSGLKNTEAFF. The complete variable domain, with remaining parts taken from reference TRBV7-9 and TRBJ1-1, reads DTGVSQNPRHKITKRGQNVTFRCDPISEHNRLYWYRQTLGQGPEFLTYFQNEAQLEKSRLLSDRFSAERPKGSFSTLEIQRTEQGDSAMYLCASSSGLKNTEAFFGQGTRLTVV.

The table lists this clonotype with many counts. The rearrangement joins TRBV5-5 to TRBJ2-2; D unresolved. Germline loops: CDR1 SGHKS, CDR2 YYEKEE (reference sequence). This CDR3 spans 13 amino acids. Trimming shortened V by 4 bases and J by 5 bases, and 9 bases separated the two germline ends. CDR3 sequence reads: CASSPPGTGELFF. CDR3 in DNA: TGTGCCAGCAGCCCCCCCGGGACCGGGGAGCTGTTTTTT.

This clonotype appeared many times. The chain couples TRBV12-3 or TRBV12-4 to TRBJ1-5, with D uncertain. The CDR3 has 12 amino acids. V was clipped by 3 bases and J by 9 bases, with 9 bases between them. The CDR3 region has the DNA TGTGCCAGCAGTTTTGCCCGCTGGCCCCAGCATTTT. Translation: CASSFARWPQHF.

This clonotype came up many times. This chain uses TRBV7-4 with TRBJ2-1, with 13 bases matching TRBD2. The trim removed 3 bases at V and 9 bases at J, leaving 20 bases unmatched. CDR3 length equals 20 residues. The germline V gene encodes CDR1 SGHVT and CDR2 SQSDAQ. CDR3 in amino acids: CASSFIMIGGLAGVPGEQFF. For the CDR3, the DNA is TGTGCCAGCAGCTTCATCATGATCGGTGGACTAGCGGGAGTCCCGGGTGAGCAGTTCTTC.

This clonotype has more than one count but fewer than ten. The chain carries TRBV24-1 and TRBJ2-1; TRBD1 aligns across 8 bases. V lost 0 bases, J lost 10 bases, and 10 bases stayed unmatched. The CDR3 extends over 16 amino acids. The germline V gene has CDR1 KGHDR and CDR2 SFDVKD. CDR3 sequence: CATSDLDGQGHQEQFF. The CDR3 region has the DNA TGTGCCACCAGTGATTTGGATGGACAGGGCCACCAAGAGCAGTTCTTC.

J is TRBJ2-5 and V is TRBV29-1; the D call may be TRBD1 or TRBD2 (7 bases each). V was pared by 5 bases and J by 7 bases, with 17 bases between. The CDR3 extends over 13 amino acids. Germline assignment: CDR1 SQVTM and CDR2 ANQGSEA. The CDR3 reads CSVPRGRDGTQYF. CDR3 DNA: TGCAGCGTTCCCAGGGGGAGGGACGGGACCCAGTACTTC.

The chain is built from TRBV19 and TRBJ2-2; 11 nucleotides agree with TRBD2. Unmatched junction bases numbered 13, after V lost 5 bases and J lost 8 bases. The CDR3 is 17 amino acids. Per the germline V gene, CDR1 is LNHDA and CDR2 is SQIVND (reference sequence). The CDR3 nucleotides read TGTGCCAGTAGTTTACGCGCGACTAGCGGGATAGTGGGGGAGCTGTTTTTT. Translation gives CASSLRATSGIVGELFF.